These 15 T cell receptor beta chains came from one sample sequenced in a study of T cell clones after liver transplantation. Assay: immunoSEQ multiplex PCR; the TCRdb copy retains only in-frame clones and omits some. The sample has fewer than 80,000 clones; around 84% are singletons. This material consisted of CD4+ T cells from blood, taken roughly 50 months after liver transplant. Every receptor here comes from a human patient who received a liver transplant. Part of the T cell pool may stem from the graft donor.

The rearrangement uses TRBV6-5 and TRBJ2-7, with D tentatively TRBD1 (5 bases). The CDR3 has 14 residues. The germline V and J ends were trimmed by 6 bases and 0 bases, with 12 bases remaining between them. Per the germline V gene, CDR1 is MNHEY and CDR2 is SVGAGI. DNA for the CDR3: TGTGCCAGCAGCCCTCAGGGTAGCTCCTACGAGCAGTACTTC. Translating gives CASSPQGSSYEQYF.

J is TRBJ2-2 and V is TRBV4-3; no firm D call. The CDR3 spans 15 residues. Looked up from germline, CDR1 is LGHNA and CDR2 is YSLEER. Trimming removed 0 bases at V and 1 base at J, with 6 bases between. The CDR3 DNA sequence: TGCGCCAGCAGCCAAGACTTTTGGAACACCGGGGAGCTGTTTTTT. It encodes CASSQDFWNTGELFF.

The gene calls are TRBV5-1 and TRBJ2-2; 8 positions agree with TRBD1. Trimming took 2 bases from V and 4 from J; bases not matched to a gene: 1. The CDR3 contains 14 residues. CDR1 is SGHRS, CDR2 YFSETQ, per germline. This CDR3 is CASSFTGGTGELFF. For the CDR3, the DNA is TGCGCCAGCAGCTTTACAGGGGGCACCGGGGAGCTGTTTTTT.

The J gene is TRBJ2-3, the V gene TRBV6-1; tentative D call: TRBD2 (6 bases). Looked up from germline, CDR1 is MNHNS and CDR2 is SASEGT. Trimming removed 3 bases from V and 4 bases from J, with 14 bases in between. The CDR3 contains 15 residues. The CDR3 loop is CASSDAHGSSDTQYF. The CDR3 DNA follows: TGTGCCAGCAGTGACGCCCACGGGAGTTCAGATACGCAGTATTTT.

The chain is built from TRBV5-4 and TRBJ2-7; 8 positions agree with TRBD1. Looked up from germline, CDR1 is SGHNT and CDR2 is YYREEE (reference sequence). The trim removed 4 bases at V and 4 bases at J, leaving 10 bases unmatched. This CDR3 is built from 15 residues. The CDR3 sequence: CASSPGQGFMYEQYF. The CDR3 region has the DNA TGTGCCAGCAGCCCTGGACAGGGATTTATGTACGAGCAGTACTTC.

V usage is TRBV4-1 and J usage is TRBJ2-2; a possible D gene is TRBD2 (6 bases). CDR1 is MGHRA, CDR2 YSYEKL, per germline. V was clipped by 0 bases and J by 4 bases, with 12 bases between them. This CDR3 contains 16 residues. This chain's CDR3 is CASSQESGVSTGELFF. Written as DNA, the CDR3 is TGCGCCAGCAGCCAAGAGTCGGGAGTGAGCACCGGGGAGCTGTTTTTT.

The V call is TRBV7-2, the J call TRBJ2-7; a possible D gene is TRBD1 (5 bases). Deletions cut 8 bases from V and 2 bases from J, with 10 bases between. Germline CDR1 reads SGHTA; CDR2 reads FQGNSA. The CDR3 length is 12 residues. CDR3 loop: CASGQQAYEQYF. The CDR3 nucleotides read TGTGCCAGCGGACAACAGGCCTACGAGCAGTACTTC.

This clone was found many times. This chain links TRBV2 with TRBJ1-5, with D hard to call. The V gene's germline CDR1 is SNHLY and CDR2 FYNNEI. The CDR3 totals 14 residues. The V and J ends lost 2 bases and 3 bases respectively, with 8 bases between them. Here the CDR3 reads CASSEQRSNQPQHF. Here the CDR3 DNA reads TGTGCCAGCAGTGAACAGCGATCCAATCAGCCCCAGCATTTT.

V and J are TRBV28 and TRBJ2-1; D may correspond to TRBD1 or TRBD2 (5 bases each). V was trimmed by 2 bases and J by 3 bases, leaving 11 bases between them. The CDR3 length is 15 residues. Germline V gene sequence: CDR1 MDHEN, CDR2 SYDVKM. The DNA for the CDR3 is TGTGCCAGCAGTTTAACCCGGGGCTTCTACAATGAGCAGTTCTTC. It encodes CASSLTRGFYNEQFF.

The rearrangement joins TRBV28 to TRBJ2-1; the D gene is possibly TRBD1 (5 bases). The germline gives CDR1 MDHEN, CDR2 SYDVKM. The CDR3 has 14 amino acids. V lost 9 bases to trimming and J lost 0 bases, with 12 bases between them. The CDR3 protein is CASIAGPSYNEQFF. The CDR3 DNA reads as TGTGCCAGTATCGCAGGGCCCTCCTACAATGAGCAGTTCTTC.

The chain couples TRBV5-4 to TRBJ2-7; no definite D call. Trimming left V 2 bases short and J 0 bases short, with 0 bases between. Germline CDR1 is SGHNT and CDR2 is YYREEE (reference sequence). The CDR3 has 11 amino acids. CDR3 residues: CASSFSYEQYF. Written as DNA, the CDR3 is TGTGCCAGCAGCTTCTCCTACGAGCAGTACTTC.

CDR3 sequence: CARTVGAPTNEKLFF. In nucleotides, the CDR3 is TGTGCCAGGACCGTCGGGGCGCCAACTAATGAAAAACTGTTTTTT. This chain joins TRBV6-5 and TRBJ1-4; possibly TRBD1 for D (5 bases). This CDR3 region has 15 residues. V was clipped by 9 bases and J by 0 bases, with 14 bases between them. In germline, CDR1 is MNHEY, CDR2 SVGAGI.

This chain's CDR3 is CASSIAGGPKEETQYF. CDR3 sequence (DNA): TGTGCCAGTAGTATAGCGGGGGGGCCGAAGGAAGAGACCCAGTACTTC. The rearrangement joins TRBV19 to TRBJ2-5, with 8 bases identical to TRBD2. CDR1 LNHDA and CDR2 SQIVND come from the germline V gene (reference sequence). The CDR3 contains 16 residues. V was pared by 1 base and J by 3 bases, with 7 bases of the junction left unmatched.

J is TRBJ2-4 and V is TRBV2, with TRBD2 as a possible D gene (5 bases). CDR3 size: 16 residues. V lost 3 bases and J lost 6, with 18 bases in between. Looked up from germline, CDR1 is SNHLY and CDR2 is FYNNEI. As DNA, the CDR3 is TGTGCCAGCAGTGACCGTCTAGCCGGTAGTGGAAACATTCAGTACTTC. Protein: CASSDRLAGSGNIQYF.

This sequence joins TRBV28 and TRBJ2-1; 11 bases match TRBD2. Per the germline V gene, CDR1 is MDHEN and CDR2 is SYDVKM. Germline trimming cut 7 bases from V and 7 bases from J; bases unmatched to any gene: 21. This CDR3 is 19 amino acids long. Here the CDR3 reads CASIDTAPGATSGSNEQFF. The DNA of the CDR3 is TGTGCCAGCATCGATACCGCACCGGGGGCAACTAGCGGGAGTAATGAGCAGTTCTTC. Looking up the rest from reference TRBV28 and TRBJ2-1 gives the full variable domain: DVKVTQSSRYLVKRTGEKVFLECVQDMDHENMFWYRQDPGLGLRLIYFSYDVKMKEKGDIPEGYSVSREKKERFSLILESASTNQTSMYLCASIDTAPGATSGSNEQFFGPGTRLTVL.